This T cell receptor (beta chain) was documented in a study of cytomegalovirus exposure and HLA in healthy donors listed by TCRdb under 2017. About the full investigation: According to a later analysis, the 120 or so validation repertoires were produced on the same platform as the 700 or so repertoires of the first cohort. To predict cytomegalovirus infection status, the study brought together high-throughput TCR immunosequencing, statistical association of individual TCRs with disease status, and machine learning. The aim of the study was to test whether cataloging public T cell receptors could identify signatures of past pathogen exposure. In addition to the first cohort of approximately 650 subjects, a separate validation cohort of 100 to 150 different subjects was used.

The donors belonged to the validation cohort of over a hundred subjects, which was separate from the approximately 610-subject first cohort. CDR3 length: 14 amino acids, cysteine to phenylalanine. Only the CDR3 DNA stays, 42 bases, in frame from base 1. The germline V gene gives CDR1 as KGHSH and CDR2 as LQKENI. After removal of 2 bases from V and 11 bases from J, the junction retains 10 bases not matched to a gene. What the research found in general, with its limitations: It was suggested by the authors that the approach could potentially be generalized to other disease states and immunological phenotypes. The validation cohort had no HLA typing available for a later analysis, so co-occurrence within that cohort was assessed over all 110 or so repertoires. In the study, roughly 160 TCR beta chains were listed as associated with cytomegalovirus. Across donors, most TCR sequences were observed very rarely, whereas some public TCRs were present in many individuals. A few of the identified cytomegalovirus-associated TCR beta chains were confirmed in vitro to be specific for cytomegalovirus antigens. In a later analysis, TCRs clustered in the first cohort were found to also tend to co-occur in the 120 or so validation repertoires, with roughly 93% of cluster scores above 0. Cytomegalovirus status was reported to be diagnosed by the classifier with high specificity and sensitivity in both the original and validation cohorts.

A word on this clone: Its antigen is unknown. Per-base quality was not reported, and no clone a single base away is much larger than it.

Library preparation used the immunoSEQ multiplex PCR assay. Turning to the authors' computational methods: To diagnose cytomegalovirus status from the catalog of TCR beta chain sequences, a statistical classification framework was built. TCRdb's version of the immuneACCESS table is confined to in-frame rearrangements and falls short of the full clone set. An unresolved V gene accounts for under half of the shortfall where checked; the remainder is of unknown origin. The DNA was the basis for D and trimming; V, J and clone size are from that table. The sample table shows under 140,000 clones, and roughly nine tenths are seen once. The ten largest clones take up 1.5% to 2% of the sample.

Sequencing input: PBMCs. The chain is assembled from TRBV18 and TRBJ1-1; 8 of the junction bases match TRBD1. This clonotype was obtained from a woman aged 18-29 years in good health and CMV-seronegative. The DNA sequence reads TGTGCCAGCTCACCAGGCCAGGGGGCGCTTGTGGCTTTCTTT. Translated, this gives CASSPGQGALVAFF.